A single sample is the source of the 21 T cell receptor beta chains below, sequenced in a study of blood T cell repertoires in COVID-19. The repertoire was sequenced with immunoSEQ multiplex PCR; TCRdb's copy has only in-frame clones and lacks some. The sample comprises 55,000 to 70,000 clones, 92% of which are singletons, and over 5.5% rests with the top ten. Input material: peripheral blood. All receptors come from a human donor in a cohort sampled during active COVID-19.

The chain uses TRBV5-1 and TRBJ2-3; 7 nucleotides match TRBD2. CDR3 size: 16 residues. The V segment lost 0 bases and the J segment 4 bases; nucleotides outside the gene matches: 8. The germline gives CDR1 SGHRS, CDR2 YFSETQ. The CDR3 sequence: CASSLGGGYVADTQYF. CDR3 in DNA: TGCGCCAGCAGCTTGGGCGGGGGTTATGTCGCAGATACGCAGTATTTT.

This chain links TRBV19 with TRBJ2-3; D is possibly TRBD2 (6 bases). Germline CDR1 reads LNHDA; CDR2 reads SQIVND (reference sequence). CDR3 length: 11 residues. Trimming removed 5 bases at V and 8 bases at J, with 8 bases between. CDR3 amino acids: CASSVGGTQYF. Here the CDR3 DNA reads TGTGCCAGTAGTGTGGGGGGTACGCAGTATTTT.

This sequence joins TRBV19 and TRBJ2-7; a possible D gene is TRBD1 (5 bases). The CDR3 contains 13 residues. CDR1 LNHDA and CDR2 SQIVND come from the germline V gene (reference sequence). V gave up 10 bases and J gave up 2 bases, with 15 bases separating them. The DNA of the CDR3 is TGTGCCACATCCCGAAGGGGTACCTACGAGCAGTACTTC. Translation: CATSRRGTYEQYF.

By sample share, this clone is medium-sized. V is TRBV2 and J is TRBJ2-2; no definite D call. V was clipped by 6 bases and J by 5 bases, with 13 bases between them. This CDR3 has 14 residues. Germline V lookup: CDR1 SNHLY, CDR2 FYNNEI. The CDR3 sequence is CASSPFSSTGELFF. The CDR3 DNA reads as TGTGCCAGCAGCCCGTTCTCGTCGACCGGGGAGCTGTTTTTT.

CDR3 in DNA: TGTGCCAGTAGGCAGGGGATCTCAGTAGGGAACATTCAGTACTTC. Translation: CASRQGISVGNIQYF. The chain has TRBV19 and TRBJ2-4; weak D call: TRBD1 (6 bases). CDR1 and CDR2 from the germline V gene are LNHDA and SQIVND (reference sequence). The CDR3 has 15 amino acids. V lost 6 bases to trimming and J lost 7 bases, with 19 bases between them.

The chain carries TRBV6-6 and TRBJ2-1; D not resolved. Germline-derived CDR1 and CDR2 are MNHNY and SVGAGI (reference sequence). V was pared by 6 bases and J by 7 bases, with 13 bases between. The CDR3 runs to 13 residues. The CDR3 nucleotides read TGTGCCAGCAGGAACCCGGGTAAAAATGAGCAGTTCTTC. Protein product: CASRNPGKNEQFF.

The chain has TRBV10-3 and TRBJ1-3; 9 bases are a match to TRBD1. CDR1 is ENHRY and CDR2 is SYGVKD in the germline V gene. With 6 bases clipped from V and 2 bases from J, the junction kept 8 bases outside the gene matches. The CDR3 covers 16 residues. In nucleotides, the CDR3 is TGTGCCATCAGCCCTAACCGGGACAGGGCTGGAAACACCATATATTTT. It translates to CAISPNRDRAGNTIYF.

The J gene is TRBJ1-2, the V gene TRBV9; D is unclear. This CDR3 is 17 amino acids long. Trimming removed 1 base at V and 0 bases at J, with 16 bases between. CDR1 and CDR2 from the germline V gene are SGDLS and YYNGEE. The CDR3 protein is CASSVTPGLPANYGYTF. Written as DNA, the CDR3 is TGTGCCAGCAGCGTAACTCCAGGTCTACCAGCTAACTATGGCTACACCTTC.

The CDR3 sequence is CARAGLANNEQFF. CDR3 coding DNA: TGTGCCCGGGCGGGACTAGCTAACAATGAGCAGTTCTTC. The rearrangement links TRBV30 to TRBJ2-1; TRBD2 aligns across 9 bases. V gave up 8 bases and J gave up 5 bases; unmatched junction bases: 7. The V gene's germline CDR1 is GTSNPN and CDR2 SVGIG (reference sequence). CDR3 size: 13 residues.

CDR3 in amino acids: CASSETAPTLNSGNTIYF. The CDR3, as DNA: TGTGCCAGCAGTGAAACCGCCCCTACCCTAAACTCTGGAAACACCATATATTTT. V gene TRBV6-1 combines with J gene TRBJ1-3; no firm D call. This CDR3 has 18 amino acids. CDR1 is MNHNS and CDR2 is SASEGT in the germline V gene. V lost 2 bases and J 0 bases, leaving 17 bases between the germline ends.

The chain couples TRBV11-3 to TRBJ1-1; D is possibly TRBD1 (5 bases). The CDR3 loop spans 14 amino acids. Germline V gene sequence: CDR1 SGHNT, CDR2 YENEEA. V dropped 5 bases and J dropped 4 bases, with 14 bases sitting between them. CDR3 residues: CASSAGHLGTEAFF. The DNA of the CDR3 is TGTGCCAGCAGCGCAGGACATCTGGGCACTGAAGCTTTCTTT.

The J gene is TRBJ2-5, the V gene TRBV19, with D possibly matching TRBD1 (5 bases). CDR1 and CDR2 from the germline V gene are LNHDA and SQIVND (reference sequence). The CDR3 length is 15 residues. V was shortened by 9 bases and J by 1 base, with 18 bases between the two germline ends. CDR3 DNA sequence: TGTGCCAGCATCGAGGCGAGCAGGGCCCAAGAGACCCAGTACTTC. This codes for CASIEASRAQETQYF.

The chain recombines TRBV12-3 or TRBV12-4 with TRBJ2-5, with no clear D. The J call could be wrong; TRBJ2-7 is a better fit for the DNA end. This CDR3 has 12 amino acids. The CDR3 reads CASSWAFYEQYF. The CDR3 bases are TGTGCCAGCAGTTGGGCCTTCTACGAGCAGTACTTC.

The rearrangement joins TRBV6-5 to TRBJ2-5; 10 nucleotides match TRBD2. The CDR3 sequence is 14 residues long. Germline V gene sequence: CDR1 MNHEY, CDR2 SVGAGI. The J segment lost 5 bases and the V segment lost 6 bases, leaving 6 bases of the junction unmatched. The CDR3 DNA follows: TGTGCCAGCAGGCCAGCGGGGGGGAAGGAGACCCAGTACTTC. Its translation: CASRPAGGKETQYF.

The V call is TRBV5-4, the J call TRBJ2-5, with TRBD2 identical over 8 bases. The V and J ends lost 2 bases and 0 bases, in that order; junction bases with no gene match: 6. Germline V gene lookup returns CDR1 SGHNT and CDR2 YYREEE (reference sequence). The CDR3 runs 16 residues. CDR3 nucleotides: TGTGCCAGCAGCTTTCGGGGGGGGTGGGACCAAGAGACCCAGTACTTC. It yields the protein CASSFRGGWDQETQYF.

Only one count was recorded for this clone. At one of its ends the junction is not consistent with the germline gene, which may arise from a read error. CDR3 protein: CASSEGGVGGWTRLGADF. CDR3 DNA sequence: TGTGCCAGCAGTGAAGGCGGGGTGGGTGGATGGACCCGACTTGGGGCTGACTTC. The rearrangement joins TRBV2 to TRBJ1-2; D is possibly TRBD1 (5 bases). The CDR3 consists of 18 residues. Per the germline V gene, CDR1 is SNHLY and CDR2 is FYNNEI.

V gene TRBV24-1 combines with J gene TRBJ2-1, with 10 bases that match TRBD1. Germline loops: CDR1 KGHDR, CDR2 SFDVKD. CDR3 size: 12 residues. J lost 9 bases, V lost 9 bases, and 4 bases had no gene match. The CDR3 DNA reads TGTGCCACCGGACAGGGGGGGGGTGAGCAGTTCTTC. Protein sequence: CATGQGGGEQFF.

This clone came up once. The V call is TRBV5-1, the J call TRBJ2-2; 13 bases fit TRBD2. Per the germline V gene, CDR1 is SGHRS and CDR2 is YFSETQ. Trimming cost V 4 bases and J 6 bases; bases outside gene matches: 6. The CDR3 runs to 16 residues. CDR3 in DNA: TGCGCCAGCAGCCCAGGACTAGCGGGAGTCTCCGGGGAGCTGTTTTTT. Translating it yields CASSPGLAGVSGELFF.

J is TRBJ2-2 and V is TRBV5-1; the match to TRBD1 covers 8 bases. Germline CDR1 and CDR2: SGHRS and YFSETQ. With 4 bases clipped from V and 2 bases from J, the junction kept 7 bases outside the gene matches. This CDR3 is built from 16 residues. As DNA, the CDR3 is TGCGCCAGCAGCGTGACAGGGGCAGGCAACACCGGGGAGCTGTTTTTT. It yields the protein CASSVTGAGNTGELFF.

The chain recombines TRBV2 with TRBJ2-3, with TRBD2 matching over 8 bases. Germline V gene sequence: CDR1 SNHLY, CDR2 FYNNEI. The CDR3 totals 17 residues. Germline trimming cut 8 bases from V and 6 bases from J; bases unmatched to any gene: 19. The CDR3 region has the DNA TGTGCCAGCCCCGAGGGTAGCGGGGTTTCACCGTGGGATACGCAGTATTTT. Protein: CASPEGSGVSPWDTQYF.

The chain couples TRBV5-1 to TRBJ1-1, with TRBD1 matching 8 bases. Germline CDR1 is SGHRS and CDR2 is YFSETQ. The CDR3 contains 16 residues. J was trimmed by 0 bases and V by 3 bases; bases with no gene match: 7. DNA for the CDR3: TGCGCCAGCAGCTCATGGGGGGACAGGATGAACACTGAAGCTTTCTTT. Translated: CASSSWGDRMNTEAFF.